This T cell receptor (beta chain) was captured by sequencing in a study of cytomegalovirus exposure and HLA in healthy donors. PCR used 60 Vbeta primers and 13 Jbeta primers. The protocol was immunoSEQ multiplex PCR, while the TCRdb copy is restricted to in-frame clones and leaves out a portion. The table has 95,000 to 110,000 clones, less than 85% seen once. The clonotype was recovered from a man younger than 35 in good health and CMV-seronegative. Sequencing used PBMCs.

CDR3 protein: CASSLTSGGTDTQYF. The DNA for the CDR3 is TGTGCCAGCAGCTTGACTAGCGGGGGCACAGATACGCAGTATTTT. This chain joins TRBV7-9 and TRBJ2-3; TRBD2 matches 11 bases. The CDR3 has 15 amino acids. V was clipped by 3 bases and J by 1 base; unmatched bases: 0. CDR1 and CDR2 (germline): SEHNR, FQNEAQ (reference sequence).